Reported below is one T cell receptor (beta chain). Sequence at one end of the junction differs from germline and may be a read error. Assay: immunoSEQ multiplex PCR; the TCRdb copy retains only in-frame clones and omits some. The profile shows about 200,000 clones, roughly 80% of them singletons. CDR1 is LGHNA and CDR2 is YSLEER in the germline V gene. This CDR3 is built from 18 residues. The sample belongs to a study of blood T cell repertoires in COVID-19. Study details: T cells, B-cell-depleted T cells, or PBMCs provided the cDNA or gDNA that served as material.

This TCR came from a middle-aged woman with COVID-19, enrolled during active disease. What was sequenced was peripheral blood. The chain combines TRBV4-3 with TRBJ2-2; 10 positions agree with TRBD2. For the CDR3, the DNA is TGCCCCAGCAGCCAAGATATGAGCGGGGGGGGAAACACCGGGGAGCTGTTTTTT. It encodes CPSSQDMSGGGNTGELFF.